This entry features one T cell receptor (beta chain) sequence. The source of the sample is a study of T cell changes during pregnancy in multiple sclerosis. V was cut by 7 bases and J by 4 bases, with 15 bases left in between. The CDR3 consists of 13 residues. Per germline, CDR1 SGDLS and CDR2 YYNGEE. Some clones are missing from TCRdb's copy, which holds only in-frame ones; the method was immunoSEQ multiplex PCR. The sample carries about 52,000 clones, about 92% recorded once. This chain uses TRBV9 with TRBJ2-7, with D perhaps TRBD2 (6 bases). This sample comprised CD4+ T cells from peripheral blood mononuclear cells, obtained in the third trimester of pregnancy. The TCR comes from a female donor with multiple sclerosis, enrolled in a pregnancy study. This CDR3 is CASGKGGSYEQYF. The CDR3 DNA follows: TGTGCCAGCGGGAAGGGAGGATCGTACGAGCAGTACTTC.